This T cell receptor beta chain was identified during a study of PD-L1 blockade in urothelial cancer. Looking at the study overall: Atezolizumab was started by patients around 2014 at 1,200 mg intravenously every 3 weeks. From 0 to 3 prior chemotherapy regimens had been given to the patients.

Germline V gene lookup returns CDR1 SGHAT and CDR2 FQNNGV. The CDR3 covers 15 residues. V was clipped by 5 bases and J by 4 bases; unmatched bases: 8. The table came from immunoSEQ multiplex PCR; TCRdb's copy has only in-frame clones and leaves some out. The repertoire holds about 76,000 clones, with about nine tenths as singletons. Regarding time point: pretreatment peripheral blood. This receptor was obtained from a man in his 70s with urothelial cancer. The chain uses TRBV11-2 and TRBJ2-7, with 10 bases that match TRBD1. Sequencing was performed on PBMCs, taken around atezolizumab (anti-PD-L1) treatment. This CDR3 is CASSHPGQGYYEQYF. The CDR3 DNA reads TGTGCCAGCAGCCACCCGGGACAGGGGTATTACGAGCAGTACTTC.